The sequence of this T cell receptor beta chain was determined in a study of blood T cell repertoires in COVID-19. Method: immunoSEQ multiplex PCR; TCRdb's copy keeps in-frame clones and lacks some. The sample lists over 20,000 clones, about four fifths seen once, with around a third in the top ten. The CDR3 runs 14 residues. The V gene's germline CDR1 is MNHEY and CDR2 SVGAGI. Trimming took off 11 bases at V and 5 bases at J, with 19 bases between the two ends. Sequences were obtained from peripheral blood. This clonotype was obtained from a human donor in a cohort sampled during active COVID-19. V is TRBV6-5 and J is TRBJ2-1; the D gene is possibly TRBD1 (6 bases). CDR3 sequence: CASGRGGVHNEQFF. CDR3 DNA: TGTGCCTCCGGCAGGGGCGGAGTCCACAATGAGCAGTTCTTC.